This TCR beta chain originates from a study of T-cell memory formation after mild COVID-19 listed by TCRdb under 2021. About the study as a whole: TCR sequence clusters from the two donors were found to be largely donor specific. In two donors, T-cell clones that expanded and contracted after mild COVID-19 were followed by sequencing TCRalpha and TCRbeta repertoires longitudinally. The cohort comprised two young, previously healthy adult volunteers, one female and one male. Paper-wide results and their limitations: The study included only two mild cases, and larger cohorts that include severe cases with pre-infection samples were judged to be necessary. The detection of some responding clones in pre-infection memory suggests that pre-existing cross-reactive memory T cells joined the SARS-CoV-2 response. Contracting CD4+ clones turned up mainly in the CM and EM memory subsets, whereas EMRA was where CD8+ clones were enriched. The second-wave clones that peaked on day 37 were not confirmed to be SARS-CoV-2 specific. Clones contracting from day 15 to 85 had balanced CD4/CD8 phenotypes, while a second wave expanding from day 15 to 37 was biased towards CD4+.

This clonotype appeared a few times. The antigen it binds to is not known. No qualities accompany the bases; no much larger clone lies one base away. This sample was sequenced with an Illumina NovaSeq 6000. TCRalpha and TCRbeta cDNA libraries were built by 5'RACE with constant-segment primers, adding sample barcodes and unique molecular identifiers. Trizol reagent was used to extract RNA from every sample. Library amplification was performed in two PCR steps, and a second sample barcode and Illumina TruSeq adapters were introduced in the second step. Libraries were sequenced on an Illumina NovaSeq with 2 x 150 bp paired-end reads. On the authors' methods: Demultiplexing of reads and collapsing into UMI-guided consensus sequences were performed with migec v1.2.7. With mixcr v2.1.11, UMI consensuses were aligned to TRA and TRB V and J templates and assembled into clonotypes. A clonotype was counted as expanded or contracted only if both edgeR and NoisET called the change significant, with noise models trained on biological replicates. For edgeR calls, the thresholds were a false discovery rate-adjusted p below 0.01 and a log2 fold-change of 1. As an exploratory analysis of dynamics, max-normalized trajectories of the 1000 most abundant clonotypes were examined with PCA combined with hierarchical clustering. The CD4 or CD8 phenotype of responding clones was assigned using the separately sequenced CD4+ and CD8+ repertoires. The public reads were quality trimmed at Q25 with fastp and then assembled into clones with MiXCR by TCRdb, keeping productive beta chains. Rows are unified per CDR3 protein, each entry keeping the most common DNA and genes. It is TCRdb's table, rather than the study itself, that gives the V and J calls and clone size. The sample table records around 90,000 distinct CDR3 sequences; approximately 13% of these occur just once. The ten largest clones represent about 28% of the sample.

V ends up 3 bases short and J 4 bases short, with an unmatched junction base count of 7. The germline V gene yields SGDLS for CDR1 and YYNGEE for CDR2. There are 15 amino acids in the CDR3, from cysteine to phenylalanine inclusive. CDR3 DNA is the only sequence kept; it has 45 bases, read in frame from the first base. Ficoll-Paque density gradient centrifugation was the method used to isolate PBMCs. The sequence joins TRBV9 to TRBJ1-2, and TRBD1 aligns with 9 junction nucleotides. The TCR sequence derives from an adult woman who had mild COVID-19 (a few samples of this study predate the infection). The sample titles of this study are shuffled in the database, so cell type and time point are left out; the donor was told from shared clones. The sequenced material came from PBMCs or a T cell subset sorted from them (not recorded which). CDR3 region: CASSAPGQGGYGYTF. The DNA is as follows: TGTGCCAGCAGCGCACCGGGACAGGGAGGCTATGGCTACACCTTC.